This T cell receptor (beta chain) was retrieved from a study of graft-versus-host responses after intestinal transplantation. Study as a whole: All recipients got anti-thymocyte globulin induction, then tacrolimus and steroids for 2 to 4 years.

A few counts support this clone. CDR1 is LGHNA, CDR2 YNFKEQ, per germline. The CDR3 runs 15 residues. The J segment lost 6 bases and the V segment lost 1 base, leaving 1 base of the junction unmatched. Sequencing used immunoSEQ multiplex PCR; TCRdb keeps in-frame clones, though not all of them. Among 35,000 to 40,000 clones, around 83% were seen once, and the ten largest hold 3.5%. The rearrangement joins TRBV4-2 to TRBJ2-1; TRBD2 aligns across 12 bases. The TCR sequence derives from a human patient who received an intestinal transplant, so some T cells may come from the graft donor. The sequencing used PBMCs, collected more than 950 days after transplant. The chain's CDR3 is CASSQASGGANEQFF. DNA of the CDR3: TGTGCCAGCAGCCAAGCTAGCGGGGGGGCCAATGAGCAGTTCTTC.